The 30 T cell receptor beta chains given below trace back to one sample, sequenced in a study of T cell repertoires in cytomegalovirus infection. TCRdb analysed the reads with MiXCR anew, one entry per CDR3 protein. The sample lists approximately 390,000 distinct CDR3 sequences, approximately 30% seen once, with approximately 13% in the top ten. What these receptors recognize is not known. Sequencing used cultured PBMCs, obtained from culture after CMV antigen stimulation. The receptors originated from a human donor in good health (CMV status not recorded). Some clones in this sample may be carry-over from other donors' samples.

This clonotype turned up a few times. The chain carries TRBV7-9 and TRBJ2-7, with TRBD2 identical over 12 bases. The CDR3 covers 15 residues. V lost 5 bases and J lost 4; bases outside the gene matches: 6. Per germline, CDR1 SEHNR and CDR2 FQNEAQ (reference sequence). The CDR3 region is CASSRLAGEEYEQYF. The CDR3 DNA reads TGTGCCAGCAGCCGACTAGCGGGAGAAGAGTACGAGCAGTACTTC.

The chain couples TRBV12-3 or TRBV12-4 to TRBJ2-2, with 8 bases lining up with TRBD2. Unmatched junction bases numbered 9, after V lost 5 bases and J lost 4 bases. This CDR3 region has 16 residues. The CDR3 coding sequence is TGTGCCAGCAGTCCTCGAACACGGGAGGGCACCGGGGAGCTGTTTTTT. Translated: CASSPRTREGTGELFF.

The V call is TRBV15, the J call TRBJ1-4; 9 bases map to TRBD1. The CDR3 consists of 15 residues. Per germline, CDR1 LNHNV and CDR2 YYDKDF (reference sequence). The junction had 3 bases not matched to a gene; V was cut back by 0 bases and J by 7 bases. The CDR3 sequence: CATSRDPTGGEKLFF. The CDR3 nucleotides are TGTGCCACCAGCAGAGATCCGACAGGGGGTGAAAAACTGTTTTTT.

This clonotype has a handful of counts. V gene TRBV7-2 combines with J gene TRBJ2-1; possible D gene TRBD2, 6 bases. Trimming took 5 bases from V and 8 from J, leaving 16 bases between them. Germline-derived CDR1 and CDR2 are SGHTA and FQGNSA. The CDR3 runs 14 residues. The CDR3 region is CASSPNGGVDEQFF. CDR3 sequence (DNA): TGTGCCAGCAGCCCTAACGGGGGTGTCGATGAGCAGTTCTTC.

The rearrangement joins TRBV10-3 to TRBJ1-2; D is undetermined. The CDR3 sequence is 14 residues long. V shed 0 bases and J shed 2 bases, with 7 bases lying between them. Germline lookup yields CDR1 ENHRY and CDR2 SYGVKD. As DNA, the CDR3 is TGTGCCATCAGTGAGTCGTACGGCAACTATGGCTACACCTTC. Translation gives CAISESYGNYGYTF.

The rearrangement joins TRBV24-1 to TRBJ2-1; 10 nucleotides line up with TRBD1. CDR1 and CDR2 from the germline V gene are KGHDR and SFDVKD. Trimming cost V 5 bases and J 0 bases; bases outside gene matches: 9. CDR3 length: 18 residues. The CDR3: CATSADRGLYSSYNEQFF. The CDR3 nucleotides read TGTGCCACCAGTGCTGACAGGGGGCTATATAGCTCCTACAATGAGCAGTTCTTC.

This sequence joins TRBV19 and TRBJ1-3; possibly TRBD1 for D (6 bases). Germline values: CDR1 LNHDA, CDR2 SQIVND (reference sequence). The CDR3 has 14 residues. V lost 7 bases and J lost 3, with 13 bases in between. The DNA for the CDR3 is TGTGCCAGTACCTCCGGCAGGGGTGGAAACACCATATATTTT. Amino acids: CASTSGRGGNTIYF. Full variable domain (outside the CDR3, taken from reference TRBV19 and TRBJ1-3): DGGITQSPKYLFRKEGQNVTLSCEQNLNHDAMYWYRQDPGQGLRLIYYSQIVNDFQKGDIAEGYSVSREKKESFPLTVTSAQKNPTAFYLCASTSGRGGNTIYFGEGSWLTVV.

The J gene is TRBJ1-2, the V gene TRBV7-2; the match to TRBD1 covers 7 bases. J lost 7 bases, V lost 0 bases, and 5 bases had no gene match. Germline V CDR1 and CDR2: SGHTA, FQGNSA. The CDR3 has 14 residues. The CDR3 DNA reads TGTGCCAGCAGCTTAGCTTGGACAGGATCTGGCTACACCTTC. Translating it yields CASSLAWTGSGYTF.

The chain combines TRBV5-1 with TRBJ1-3; D is ambiguous. The germline gives CDR1 SGHRS, CDR2 YFSETQ. The CDR3 covers 15 residues. V gave up 4 bases and J gave up 0 bases, with 11 bases separating them. The chain's CDR3 is CASSPSRSSGNTIYF. CDR3 nucleotide sequence: TGCGCCAGCAGCCCGTCCCGGAGCTCTGGAAACACCATATATTTT.

This chain links TRBV19 with TRBJ2-5; weak D call: TRBD2 (5 bases). From germline, CDR1 is LNHDA and CDR2 SQIVND (reference sequence). The V and J ends lost 3 bases and 5 bases respectively, with 13 bases between them. The CDR3 has 14 amino acids. The CDR3 is CASSIDYFTETQYF. Written as DNA, the CDR3 is TGTGCCAGTAGTATCGACTACTTTACCGAGACCCAGTACTTC.

The V and J genes are TRBV10-3 and TRBJ1-1; no clear D. V lost 3 bases and J 1 base, leaving 12 bases between the germline ends. CDR3 length equals 15 residues. Per the germline V gene, CDR1 is ENHRY and CDR2 is SYGVKD. CDR3 region: CAISDGRSPNTEAFF. In DNA, the CDR3 is TGTGCCATCAGTGACGGACGGAGTCCGAACACTGAAGCTTTCTTT.

V is TRBV7-9 and J is TRBJ2-7, with 7 bases aligning to TRBD1. The CDR3 contains 16 residues. Germline CDR1 SEHNR, CDR2 FQNEAQ (reference sequence). V shed 4 bases, J shed 6 bases, and the junction held 15 bases outside the gene matches. The CDR3 DNA reads TGTGCCAGCAGCTCCGCCAGGACAGGCTTAATCGGCGAGCAGTACGTC. As protein: CASSSARTGLIGEQYV.

The chain's CDR3 is CASRGLWDSPLHF. DNA for the CDR3: TGTGCCAGCAGGGGACTATGGGATTCACCCCTCCACTTT. The chain carries TRBV12-3 or TRBV12-4 and TRBJ1-6, with a tentative D call TRBD1 (5 bases). V lost 6 bases and J lost 8, with 11 bases in between. This CDR3 has 13 amino acids.

The chain combines TRBV7-9 with TRBJ2-1; tentative D call: TRBD2 (6 bases). Trimming pared 2 bases from V and 1 base from J, leaving 12 bases between. CDR1 SEHNR and CDR2 FQNEAQ come from the germline V gene (reference sequence). The CDR3 sequence is 16 residues long. The CDR3 is CASSLSAGWSYNEQFF. The CDR3 DNA reads as TGTGCCAGCAGCTTATCGGCGGGATGGTCCTACAATGAGCAGTTCTTC. The full variable domain, completed using reference TRBV7-9 and TRBJ2-1, is DTGVSQNPRHKITKRGQNVTFRCDPISEHNRLYWYRQTLGQGPEFLTYFQNEAQLEKSRLLSDRFSAERPKGSFSTLEIQRTEQGDSAMYLCASSLSAGWSYNEQFFGPGTRLTVL.

J is TRBJ2-7 and V is TRBV4-2; D is perhaps TRBD2 (5 bases). The germline CDR1 and CDR2 sequences are LGHNA and YNFKEQ. Trimming removed 0 bases from V and 3 bases from J, with 18 bases in between. CDR3 length equals 17 residues. CDR3 DNA: TGTGCCAGCAGCCAAGAAGGTATTTCCCGGGATCGCTACGAGCAGTACTTC. Amino acids: CASSQEGISRDRYEQYF.

This clonotype was counted a few times. This chain joins TRBV7-6 and TRBJ2-1; no clear D. CDR3 length: 13 residues. V lost 10 bases and J lost 4, with 14 bases in between. CDR1 SGHVS and CDR2 FNYEAQ come from the germline V gene. CDR3 residues: CANKGYYYNEQFF. In DNA, the CDR3 is TGTGCCAACAAAGGCTATTATTACAATGAGCAGTTCTTC.

The chain joins TRBV28 to TRBJ2-2; tentatively, D is TRBD1 (6 bases). The CDR3 totals 15 residues. Per germline, CDR1 MDHEN and CDR2 SYDVKM. V was cut by 6 bases and J by 4 bases, with 15 bases left in between. The CDR3 DNA reads TGTGCCAGCAGGTCCGCAGGACAGTCCACCGGGGAGCTGTTTTTT. Residues: CASRSAGQSTGELFF.

This clonotype has more than one count but fewer than ten. The rearrangement links TRBV12-5 to TRBJ2-7; possibly TRBD2 for D (6 bases). There are 12 residues in the CDR3. The V and J ends lost 10 bases and 6 bases respectively, with 16 bases between them. Germline V gene sequence: CDR1 LGHNT, CDR2 FRNRAP. The DNA for the CDR3 is TGTGCTATACCGGGAGTACGAGTCGAGCAGTACTTC. Its protein product is CAIPGVRVEQYF.

V gene TRBV20-1 combines with J gene TRBJ2-3; 11 bases fit TRBD2. CDR1 is DFQATT and CDR2 is SNEGSKA in the germline V gene (reference sequence). With V trimmed by 0 bases and J by 6 bases, 8 bases remained unmatched. This CDR3 comprises 16 residues. CDR3 DNA: TGCAGTGCTAGAGATTGGATAGCGGGAGGGTCCGATACGCAGTATTTT. Amino acids: CSARDWIAGGSDTQYF.

The CDR3 sequence: CSTTPRFTSTDTQYF. The CDR3 bases are TGCAGCACCACCCCTCGGTTCACTAGCACAGATACGCAGTATTTT. The gene calls are TRBV20-1 and TRBJ2-3; no firm D call. Germline CDR1 is DFQATT and CDR2 is SNEGSKA (reference sequence). The CDR3 consists of 15 residues.

Ten or more counts support this clonotype. In nucleotides, the CDR3 is TGTGCCAGCAGTCCCTCCTCCACTAGCGGCTACTACGAGCAGTACTTC. Protein sequence: CASSPSSTSGYYEQYF. The chain is built from TRBV7-2 and TRBJ2-7; 8 bases are a match to TRBD2. After removal of 6 bases from V and 3 bases from J, the junction contained 13 bases not matched to a gene. The CDR3 has 16 residues. Germline V gene data show CDR1 as SGHTA and CDR2 as FQGNSA.

V gene TRBV12-3 or TRBV12-4 combines with J gene TRBJ2-1, with unresolved D. The CDR3 runs to 12 residues. V lost 6 bases and J lost 12, with 15 bases in between. In DNA, the CDR3 is TGTGCCAGCAGCTATCGACGAGTTCCGCAGTTCTTC. Its translation: CASSYRRVPQFF.

The rearrangement uses TRBV11-3 and TRBJ2-2; a weak D match, TRBD2 (5 bases). With 5 bases removed from V and 0 bases from J, the gap between germline ends came to 10 bases. Germline values: CDR1 SGHNT, CDR2 YENEEA. The CDR3 totals 15 residues. The CDR3 bases are TGTGCCAGCAGCGACCGACTATCGAACACCGGGGAGCTGTTTTTT. Amino acid sequence: CASSDRLSNTGELFF.

This clonotype appeared a few times. The genes are TRBV7-2 and TRBJ2-1; D not certain. The CDR3 spans 15 residues. In germline, CDR1 is SGHTA, CDR2 FQGNSA. V was clipped by 2 bases and J by 5 bases, with 13 bases between them. DNA of the CDR3: TGTGCCAGCAGCTTATCCCCGAGTCGGCACAATGAGCAGTTCTTC. Translated, it gives CASSLSPSRHNEQFF. The complete variable domain, with remaining parts taken from reference TRBV7-2 and TRBJ2-1, reads GAGVSQSPSNKVTEKGKDVELRCDPISGHTALYWYRQSLGQGLEFLIYFQGNSAPDKSGLPSDRFSAERTGGSVSTLTIQRTQQEDSAVYLCASSLSPSRHNEQFFGPGTRLTVL.

The chain joins TRBV7-9 to TRBJ2-1; D unclear. There are 12 residues in the CDR3. From germline, CDR1 is SEHNR and CDR2 FQNEAQ (reference sequence). The ends were cut back, 3 bases at V and 5 bases at J, with 5 bases in the middle. CDR3 coding DNA: TGTGCCAGCAGCTTTTTCGACAATGAGCAGTTCTTC. This codes for CASSFFDNEQFF.

V gene TRBV12-3 or TRBV12-4 combines with J gene TRBJ2-3, with D perhaps TRBD2 (6 bases). This CDR3 is built from 15 residues. Between the trimmed V and J ends, which lost 7 bases and 2 bases, there was a span of 16 bases. CDR3 bases: TGTGCCAGCAAACTAGCAGGTTCCCCCACAGATACGCAGTATTTT. Translating it yields CASKLAGSPTDTQYF.

This chain links TRBV7-2 with TRBJ2-7; weak D call: TRBD2 (6 bases). Trimming cost V 2 bases and J 1 base, with 12 bases left between them. This CDR3 contains 15 residues. In germline, CDR1 is SGHTA, CDR2 FQGNSA. CDR3 protein: CASSLSGLESYEQYF. The CDR3 nucleotides are TGTGCCAGCAGCTTAAGCGGGCTGGAATCCTACGAGCAGTACTTC.

The chain employs TRBV15 and TRBJ2-4; tentative D call: TRBD2 (5 bases). This CDR3 has 13 residues. CDR1 and CDR2 from the germline V gene are LNHNV and YYDKDF (reference sequence). With 1 base removed from V and 7 bases from J, the gap between germline ends came to 8 bases. The CDR3 region is CATSRGTGNIQYF. Written as DNA, the CDR3 is TGTGCCACCAGCAGAGGTACGGGGAACATTCAGTACTTC.

The sample holds many counts of this clonotype. The chain carries TRBV2 and TRBJ1-6; no reliable D call. This CDR3 is 14 amino acids long. V was trimmed by 1 base and J by 7 bases, leaving 8 bases between them. Germline assignment: CDR1 SNHLY and CDR2 FYNNEI. CDR3 sequence (DNA): TGTGCCAGCAGTGAAGGGACGGGGAATTCACCCCTCCACTTT. Protein sequence: CASSEGTGNSPLHF. Drawing the rest from reference TRBV2 and TRBJ1-6, the complete variable domain is EPEVTQTPSHQVTQMGQEVILRCVPISNHLYFYWYRQILGQKVEFLVSFYNNEISEKSEIFDDQFSVERPDGSNFTLKIRSTKLEDSAMYFCASSEGTGNSPLHFGNGTRLTVT.

V and J are TRBV7-6 and TRBJ1-5; TRBD1 might be the D (6 bases). The CDR3 sequence is 17 residues long. The V end lost 5 bases, the J end lost 0 bases, and 17 bases lay between the germline ends. Germline V gene sequence: CDR1 SGHVS, CDR2 FNYEAQ. CDR3 residues: CASSPLWIQGSNQPQHF. The CDR3 DNA reads as TGTGCCAGCAGCCCACTATGGATACAGGGTAGCAATCAGCCCCAGCATTTT.